This T cell receptor (beta chain) was identified in a study of blood T cell repertoires in COVID-19. About the research overall: Samples of COVID-19 (acute and convalescent) were obtained from the United States, Italy and Spain. PBMCs, B-cell-depleted T cells, or T cells provided the cDNA or gDNA that made up the material.

Original data processing: Amplification of reference gene primers provided the estimated nucleated cell counts. Sequenced by immunoSEQ multiplex PCR; TCRdb stores in-frame clones only, minus some. That table gives V, J and clone size, and the DNA gave D and trimming. The sample holds around 35,000 clones, 85% to 95% seen once. Input material: peripheral blood. The receptor comes from a human donor in a cohort sampled during active COVID-19.

CDR3 region: CASSTGQEETQYF. The CDR3 coding sequence is TGTGCCAGTAGTACGGGACAAGAAGAGACCCAGTACTTC. The rearrangement uses TRBV19 and TRBJ2-5, with D possibly matching TRBD1 (6 bases). There are 13 residues in the CDR3. The germline gives CDR1 LNHDA, CDR2 SQIVND (reference sequence). Trimming cost V 4 bases and J 3 bases, with 9 bases left between them.